These 24 T cell receptor beta chains came from one sample sequenced in a study of blood T cells in healthy people across ages. Sample-barcoded 5' priming and a J-beta primer mix drove a second PCR of roughly 7 to 11 cycles. TCRdb itself ran the 5' RACE reads through MiXCR, one entry per CDR3 protein. Of 1.5 million or so distinct CDR3 sequences listed, approximately 43% were seen once; the top ten hold about 4%. The sample taken for sequencing was blood. The receptors were gathered from a woman aged 18 to 35 in good health.

The rearrangement uses TRBV5-1 and TRBJ2-5, with unresolved D. The length of the CDR3 is 15 residues. V was trimmed by 3 bases and J by 2 bases, leaving 14 bases between them. Germline V lookup: CDR1 SGHRS, CDR2 YFSETQ. The CDR3 spells CASSYGPLKQETQYF. The CDR3 coding sequence is TGCGCCAGCAGCTACGGACCTCTGAAACAAGAGACCCAGTACTTC.

This clonotype occurred a few times. The chain couples TRBV12-3 or TRBV12-4 to TRBJ2-7; D call uncertain. CDR3 length equals 13 residues. V gave up 3 bases and J gave up 7 bases, with 13 bases separating them. The CDR3 loop reads CASSFGAYGEQYF. CDR3 bases: TGTGCCAGCAGTTTTGGAGCTTACGGGGAGCAGTACTTC.

With respect to this clonotype: One junction end does not reproduce the germline sequence, and a read error may be involved. CDR3 DNA sequence: TGTGCCAGCAGCCAAGAGTTCTGGTTAAGCTCCCACAATGAGCAGTTCTTC. It yields the protein CASSQEFWLSSHNEQFF. The chain carries TRBV14 and TRBJ2-1; D is undetermined. CDR3 length: 17 residues. Germline loops: CDR1 SGHDN, CDR2 FVKESK.

V usage is TRBV5-1 and J usage is TRBJ2-1; 12 bases fit TRBD2. The DNA end lines up better with TRBJ2-7; the J call may be wrong. Per germline, CDR1 SGHRS and CDR2 YFSETQ. This CDR3 has 16 residues. CDR3 coding DNA: TGCGCCAGCAGCCCAGATCTAGCGGGAGGGTACAATGAGCAGTACTTC. Translation gives CASSPDLAGGYNEQYF.

This sequence joins TRBV6-5 and TRBJ2-3; D not resolved. This CDR3 has 13 amino acids. Germline V gene data show CDR1 as MNHEY and CDR2 as SVGAGI. V was trimmed by 0 bases and J by 7 bases, leaving 8 bases between them. The CDR3 reads CASSYSQTNTQYF. The CDR3 DNA sequence: TGTGCCAGCAGTTACTCGCAGACCAATACGCAGTATTTT.

This chain links TRBV10-3 with TRBJ2-5, with D tentatively TRBD2 (5 bases). V dropped 6 bases and J dropped 5 bases, with 10 bases sitting between them. The length of the CDR3 is 12 residues. Germline lookup yields CDR1 ENHRY and CDR2 SYGVKD. CDR3 coding DNA: TGTGCCATCAGAACTAGTTCGGAGACCCAGTACTTC. This translates into CAIRTSSETQYF.

In the case of this clonotype: A junction boundary mismatches the germline segment, possibly from a read error. V gene TRBV12-3 or TRBV12-4 combines with J gene TRBJ2-1, with 11 positions matching TRBD2. There are 15 residues in the CDR3. The CDR3 nucleotides read TGTACCAGCAGTCCGACTAGCGGGGCGTACAGTGAGCAGTTCTTC. Amino acids: CTSSPTSGAYSEQFF.

The chain combines TRBV29-1 with TRBJ1-4; D is unresolved. Trimming stripped 7 bases from V and 4 bases from J, with 4 bases between. The germline V gene encodes CDR1 SQVTM and CDR2 ANQGSEA. The CDR3 runs 10 residues. CDR3 sequence: CSAFNEKLFF. The CDR3 coding sequence is TGCAGCGCTTTTAATGAAAAACTGTTTTTT.

The J gene is TRBJ2-2, the V gene TRBV6-2 or TRBV6-3; D possibly matches TRBD1 or TRBD2 (5 bases each). V dropped 2 bases and J dropped 1 base, with 11 bases sitting between them. The CDR3 consists of 16 residues. The germline V gene has CDR1 MNHEY and CDR2 SVGEGT. CDR3 in amino acids: CASSYRGRVNTGELFF. In nucleotides, the CDR3 is TGTGCCAGCAGTTACCGGGGCAGGGTGAACACCGGGGAGCTGTTTTTT.

This sequence joins TRBV3-1 and TRBJ2-3; D unclear. The CDR3 has 15 amino acids. V was shortened by 1 base and J by 1 base, with 9 bases between the two germline ends. Germline V gene lookup returns CDR1 LGHDT and CDR2 YNNKEL (reference sequence). This CDR3 reads CASSQVPSGTDTQYF. CDR3 DNA: TGTGCCAGCAGCCAAGTCCCCTCAGGCACAGATACGCAGTATTTT.

This chain uses TRBV12-3 or TRBV12-4 with TRBJ1-3; 8 nucleotides line up with TRBD1. V gave up 7 bases and J gave up 0 bases; unmatched junction bases: 8. The CDR3 runs 16 residues. CDR3 bases: TGTGCCAGCACCCCCGGACAGGGCCTCTCTGGAAACACCATATATTTT. Encoded protein: CASTPGQGLSGNTIYF.

The rearrangement uses TRBV28 and TRBJ2-1; 11 nucleotides match TRBD1. Germline assignment: CDR1 MDHEN and CDR2 SYDVKM. This CDR3 comprises 20 residues. V was pared by 5 bases and J by 6 bases, with 21 bases of the junction left unmatched. This CDR3 is CASSPLVLNRTGGVPNEQFF. Written as DNA, the CDR3 is TGTGCCAGCAGTCCCCTCGTGTTAAACAGGACAGGGGGCGTTCCCAATGAGCAGTTCTTC.

This clonotype was picked up a small number of times. The V gene is TRBV29-1, the J gene TRBJ2-3; D remains ambiguous. Germline lookup yields CDR1 SQVTM and CDR2 ANQGSEA. The CDR3 has 12 amino acids. The germline V and J ends were trimmed by 4 bases and 7 bases, with 12 bases remaining between them. CDR3 coding DNA: TGCAGCGTTGCGCAGTACGTTAATACGCAGTATTTT. Its translation is CSVAQYVNTQYF.

This clonotype came up a few times. J is TRBJ2-5 and V is TRBV29-1; 9 bases align to TRBD2. Germline V CDR1 and CDR2: SQVTM, ANQGSEA. The CDR3 consists of 15 residues. Trimming took 2 bases from V and 11 from J; bases not matched to a gene: 15. CDR3 nucleotides: TGCAGCGTTGAAACGTATATAGCGGGGGACAATGAGCAGTACTTC. Encoded protein: CSVETYIAGDNEQYF.

V and J are TRBV24-1 and TRBJ2-7; D might be TRBD2 (5 bases). Germline V gene data show CDR1 as KGHDR and CDR2 as SFDVKD. This CDR3 is built from 11 residues. Between the trimmed V and J ends, which lost 9 bases and 7 bases, there was a span of 12 bases. The CDR3 spells CATREGNEQYF. DNA of the CDR3: TGTGCCACCCGCGAGGGAAATGAGCAGTACTTC.

The gene calls are TRBV6-2 or TRBV6-3 and TRBJ1-2, with TRBD1 matching over 8 bases. Per the germline V gene, CDR1 is MNHEY and CDR2 is SVGEGT. With 2 bases clipped from V and 3 bases from J, the junction kept 5 bases outside the gene matches. The CDR3 runs to 15 residues. As DNA, the CDR3 is TGTGCCAGCAGTTACGCGGCAGGGGGCTACTATGGCTACACCTTC. Translating gives CASSYAAGGYYGYTF.

This clonotype was detected a few times. The rearrangement links TRBV6-2 or TRBV6-3 to TRBJ1-5; TRBD1 is a possible D gene (5 bases). CDR1 and CDR2 from the germline V gene are MNHEY and SVGEGT. The CDR3 has 14 residues. Trimming stripped 5 bases from V and 2 bases from J, with 10 bases between. The CDR3 sequence is CASSPRQRNQPQHF. CDR3 in DNA: TGTGCCAGCAGTCCGCGACAGCGCAATCAGCCCCAGCATTTT.

The genes are TRBV3-1 and TRBJ2-1, with TRBD2 matching over 10 bases. The germline V gene encodes CDR1 LGHDT and CDR2 YNNKEL (reference sequence). CDR3 size: 13 residues. J lost 11 bases, V lost 5 bases, and 6 bases had no gene match. The CDR3 sequence: CASSTLAGPKQFF. CDR3 nucleotide sequence: TGTGCCAGCAGCACACTAGCGGGGCCAAAGCAGTTCTTC.

V gene TRBV27 combines with J gene TRBJ2-7, with D tentatively TRBD1 or TRBD2 (5 bases each). Germline-derived CDR1 and CDR2 are MNHEY and SMNVEV (reference sequence). Trimming removed 6 bases at V and 2 bases at J, with 11 bases between. This CDR3 region has 13 residues. The DNA for the CDR3 is TGTGCCAGCAGACCGGGACGGACCTACGAGCAGTACTTC. Protein sequence: CASRPGRTYEQYF.

This clonotype showed up just a few times. The J gene is TRBJ2-1, the V gene TRBV27, with a tentative D call TRBD2 (7 bases). The CDR3 is 16 amino acids. The V end was cut by 8 bases, the J end by 0 bases, with 17 bases between. Germline V gene sequence: CDR1 MNHEY, CDR2 SMNVEV (reference sequence). The chain's CDR3 is CASFFRGLSSYNEQFF. The DNA of the CDR3 is TGTGCCAGCTTTTTCAGGGGACTAAGCTCCTACAATGAGCAGTTCTTC.

This chain joins TRBV2 and TRBJ2-2; D may be TRBD2 (5 bases). The CDR3 is 12 residues long. Deletions cut 5 bases from V and 7 bases from J, with 8 bases between. From germline, CDR1 is SNHLY and CDR2 FYNNEI. The CDR3 DNA reads TGTGCCAGCAGTCCCGGGGTCGGGGAGCTGTTTTTT. Translated, it gives CASSPGVGELFF.

This clonotype was found a few times. This chain uses TRBV12-3 or TRBV12-4 with TRBJ2-3; TRBD1 agrees at 7 bases. The CDR3 loop spans 14 amino acids. With 6 bases clipped from V and 4 bases from J, the junction kept 7 bases outside the gene matches. The CDR3 nucleotides are TGTGCCAGCAGGTTACATGGGACAGCAGATACGCAGTATTTT. This sequence encodes CASRLHGTADTQYF.

The rearrangement links TRBV5-1 to TRBJ1-5; the D gene is possibly TRBD1 (5 bases). The V end lost 4 bases, the J end lost 7 bases, and 18 bases lay between the germline ends. CDR3 length: 15 amino acids. The germline V gene has CDR1 SGHRS and CDR2 YFSETQ. Written as DNA, the CDR3 is TGCGCCAGCAGCCTCGGGACTGTTAGAGGACAGCCCCAGCATTTT. Its protein is CASSLGTVRGQPQHF.

This clonotype showed up just a few times. The rearrangement links TRBV5-1 to TRBJ2-7, with 8 bases fitting TRBD1. Germline V gives CDR1 SGHRS, CDR2 YFSETQ. This CDR3 spans 16 amino acids. V shed 0 bases and J 3 bases; nucleotides not matched to a gene: 8. CDR3 DNA sequence: TGCGCCAGCAGCTTGGCGGACAGGGTAGGCAGCTACGAGCAGTACTTC. It yields the protein CASSLADRVGSYEQYF. Supplemented by reference TRBV5-1 and TRBJ2-7, the full variable domain reads KAGVTQTPRYLIKTRGQQVTLSCSPISGHRSVSWYQQTPGQGLQFLFEYFSETQRNKGNFPGRFSGRQFSNSRSEMNVSTLELGDSALYLCASSLADRVGSYEQYFGPGTRLTVT.